This T cell receptor (beta chain) comes out of a study of T cell responses to AZD1222 COVID-19 vaccine. The data were produced by immunoSEQ multiplex PCR, yet TCRdb's version contains in-frame clones alone and is incomplete. The table has over 150,000 clones, 90% to 95% seen once. A remark on this clone: Its antigen is not known.

Findings and caveats of the study: The study found vaccine-associated CD4 TCRs spanning spike, dominant at 160-218 and 743-854. Once two AZD1222 doses were given, Spike-specific TCR breadth and depth went up.

This CDR3 comprises 14 residues. CDR1 is SGHRS, CDR2 YFSETQ, per germline. The V end lost 0 bases, the J end lost 2 bases, and 6 bases lay between the germline ends. Material: peripheral blood, obtained 28 days after the second dose of the MenACWY control vaccine. V usage is TRBV5-1 and J usage is TRBJ1-5; D is unclear. This sequence was found in an adult who received the MenACWY meningococcal vaccine as a control. Here the CDR3 DNA reads TGCGCCAGCAGCTTGGGGACGGGCAATCAGCCCCAGCATTTT. As protein: CASSLGTGNQPQHF.